These 5 T cell receptor beta chains originate from one sample sequenced in a study of blood T cell repertoires in COVID-19. Method: immunoSEQ multiplex PCR; TCRdb's copy keeps in-frame clones and lacks some. The sample shows around 190,000 clones, about 88% of them seen only once. Sequenced sample: peripheral blood. Source of these receptors: a man aged 45 to 65 with COVID-19, enrolled during active disease.

The rearrangement links TRBV5-6 to TRBJ2-1; no reliable D call. Trimming stripped 2 bases from V and 2 bases from J, with 5 bases between. This CDR3 is 13 amino acids long. Germline CDR1 and CDR2: SGHDT and YYEEEE. This chain's CDR3 is CASSFATYNEQFF. The CDR3 DNA reads as TGTGCCAGCAGCTTTGCTACCTACAATGAGCAGTTCTTC.

J is TRBJ1-5 and V is TRBV19; 10 nucleotides line up with TRBD1. This CDR3 has 15 amino acids. V shed 5 bases and J 5 bases; nucleotides not matched to a gene: 6. Germline-derived CDR1 and CDR2 are LNHDA and SQIVND (reference sequence). CDR3 sequence reads: CASSPDRGNYQPQHF. DNA for the CDR3: TGTGCCAGTAGTCCGGACAGGGGGAATTATCAGCCCCAGCATTTT. Filled out from reference TRBV19 and TRBJ1-5, the complete variable domain reads DGGITQSPKYLFRKEGQNVTLSCEQNLNHDAMYWYRQDPGQGLRLIYYSQIVNDFQKGDIAEGYSVSREKKESFPLTVTSAQKNPTAFYLCASSPDRGNYQPQHFGDGTRLSIL.

J is TRBJ2-5 and V is TRBV7-2, with 10 positions matching TRBD1. With V trimmed by 8 bases and J by 0 bases, 6 bases remained unmatched. CDR3 length: 15 amino acids. Germline V gene lookup returns CDR1 SGHTA and CDR2 FQGNSA. CDR3 in amino acids: CASRQTGGYQETQYF. In nucleotides, the CDR3 is TGTGCCAGCCGCCAGACAGGGGGCTACCAAGAGACCCAGTACTTC. The full variable domain, rest sourced from reference TRBV7-2 and TRBJ2-5, is GAGVSQSPSNKVTEKGKDVELRCDPISGHTALYWYRQSLGQGLEFLIYFQGNSAPDKSGLPSDRFSAERTGGSVSTLTIQRTQQEDSAVYLCASRQTGGYQETQYFGPGTRLLVL.

The chain has TRBV7-2 and TRBJ2-1; 10 nucleotides align to TRBD1. Trimming took 5 bases from V and 6 from J; bases not matched to a gene: 7. This CDR3 is 15 amino acids long. Germline V CDR1 and CDR2: SGHTA, FQGNSA. CDR3 residues: CASSQVRDRGNEQFF. In DNA, the CDR3 is TGTGCCAGCAGCCAAGTTAGGGACAGGGGCAATGAGCAGTTCTTC.

V is TRBV6-6 and J is TRBJ1-3; TRBD1 is a possible D gene (6 bases). Between the trimmed V and J ends, which lost 8 bases and 0 bases, there was a span of 14 bases. Germline V gives CDR1 MNHNY, CDR2 SVGAGI (reference sequence). CDR3 size: 15 residues. CDR3 in amino acids: CASRGAGTSGNTIYF. The CDR3 region has the DNA TGTGCCAGCCGGGGGGCGGGAACCTCTGGAAACACCATATATTTT.